This entry lists 11 T cell receptor beta chains sequenced from one sample in a study of T-cell reconstitution after alpha-beta-depleted transplantation in children. A library of TCRbeta sequences, prepared with unique molecular identifiers, was generated. One entry per CDR3 protein results from TCRdb running MiXCR on the PCR reads. The table lists hundreds of thousands of distinct CDR3 sequences, roughly 15% of them singletons, with under 1.2% in the top ten. This specimen consisted of PBMCs from the stem cell graft donor, obtained from the stem cell graft. The source of these receptors is a human donor who donated a stem cell graft to a child with acute myeloid leukemia.

This chain connects TRBV20-1 to TRBJ2-1; 10 bases match TRBD2. This CDR3 has 17 residues. Losses at the gene ends were 4 bases for V and 8 bases for J; bases not matched to a gene: 17. Germline V gives CDR1 DFQATT, CDR2 SNEGSKA (reference sequence). In DNA form, the CDR3 reads TGCAGTGCTACCCTGGGCTTTAGCGGGGGGCTGAGGGATGAGCAGTTCTTC. It is translated as CSATLGFSGGLRDEQFF.

This clonotype was observed many times. The chain couples TRBV7-2 to TRBJ2-1; D possibly corresponds to TRBD2 (6 bases). The CDR3 contains 14 residues. Germline V gene sequence: CDR1 SGHTA, CDR2 FQGNSA. V was clipped by 1 base and J by 6 bases, with 10 bases between them. The CDR3 spells CASSLGAGGNEQFF. The CDR3 nucleotides are TGTGCCAGCAGCTTAGGAGCGGGTGGCAATGAGCAGTTCTTC.

This clonotype was observed many times. The V call is TRBV9, the J call TRBJ2-5; D is uncertain. Trimming took 0 bases from V and 4 from J, leaving 7 bases between them. This CDR3 has 13 amino acids. Germline-derived CDR1 and CDR2 are SGDLS and YYNGEE. CDR3 bases: TGTGCCAGCAGCGTAGCTGACCGAGAGACCCAGTACTTC. Its protein product is CASSVADRETQYF.

The rearrangement uses TRBV7-9 and TRBJ1-1; D is unresolved. Germline lookup yields CDR1 SEHNR and CDR2 FQNEAQ (reference sequence). The length of the CDR3 is 13 residues. V was clipped by 7 bases and J by 2 bases, with 11 bases between them. As DNA, the CDR3 is TGTGCCAGCAACCTTACTCCCAACACTGAAGCTTTCTTT. Its protein product is CASNLTPNTEAFF.

This clonotype has ten or more counts. The chain joins TRBV12-3 or TRBV12-4 to TRBJ1-2, with 8 bases that match TRBD1. Trimming cost V 3 bases and J 7 bases; bases outside gene matches: 19. The CDR3 consists of 18 residues. The CDR3: CASSLGLGQVGNSGGYTF. CDR3 coding DNA: TGTGCCAGCAGTTTGGGGTTGGGACAGGTGGGAAACTCTGGTGGCTACACCTTC.

V usage is TRBV11-2 and J usage is TRBJ2-1, with D tentatively TRBD2 (6 bases). Germline V gene sequence: CDR1 SGHAT, CDR2 FQNNGV. This CDR3 region has 15 residues. Trimming left V 5 bases short and J 9 bases short, with 20 bases between. The CDR3 is CASSPLTTRGREQFF. The DNA for the CDR3 is TGTGCCAGCAGCCCACTAACGACTAGGGGCCGTGAGCAGTTCTTC.

This clonotype was found a few times. The chain has TRBV11-1 and TRBJ2-7; 10 bases map to TRBD2. V was pared by 5 bases and J by 2 bases, with 6 bases of the junction left unmatched. The CDR3 is made up of 15 amino acids. CDR1 and CDR2 from the germline V gene are SGHAT and FQDESV (reference sequence). The CDR3 sequence: CASSPNSGGPYEQYF. CDR3 nucleotide sequence: TGTGCCAGCAGCCCCAATAGCGGGGGGCCCTACGAGCAGTACTTC.

This clonotype was observed a handful of times. The chain recombines TRBV7-9 with TRBJ2-1; 7 bases align to TRBD1. Germline-derived CDR1 and CDR2 are SEHNR and FQNEAQ (reference sequence). V was clipped by 3 bases and J by 5 bases; unmatched bases: 4. This CDR3 spans 14 amino acids. This chain's CDR3 is CASSFRDSHNEQFF. CDR3 sequence (DNA): TGTGCCAGCAGCTTTCGGGACAGCCACAATGAGCAGTTCTTC.

The chain recombines TRBV6-5 with TRBJ2-7; D unclear. V lost 7 bases and J lost 3, with 10 bases in between. Germline values: CDR1 MNHEY, CDR2 SVGAGI. This CDR3 has 12 amino acids. The CDR3 nucleotides read TGTGCCAGCACTAACAGTCTCTACGAGCAGTACTTC. This translates into CASTNSLYEQYF.

This clonotype was counted only a few times. The rearrangement joins TRBV12-3 or TRBV12-4 to TRBJ2-2, with 11 bases identical to TRBD2. CDR3 length equals 15 residues. V was pared by 4 bases and J by 5 bases, with 3 bases of the junction left unmatched. CDR3 residues: CASSSLAGGTGELFF. Here the CDR3 DNA reads TGTGCCAGCAGTTCCCTAGCGGGGGGAACCGGGGAGCTGTTTTTT.

This clonotype came up many times. The chain carries TRBV20-1 and TRBJ2-1; D not certain. The CDR3 is made up of 15 amino acids. Germline V CDR1 and CDR2: DFQATT, SNEGSKA (reference sequence). V was pared by 5 bases and J by 0 bases, with 14 bases between. In DNA, the CDR3 is TGCAGTGCTCAACTGGTGGGGTTCTCCTACAATGAGCAGTTCTTC. Encoded protein: CSAQLVGFSYNEQFF.